The clone carrying this TCR beta chain was detected once. Its specificity is unknown. These data are taken from a study of vaccination and CD4 T cells after COVID-19. Stated treatment: roughly ten-day PBMC culture with coronavirus spike peptide pools or control peptides (ViraFEST assay). Days 3 and 7 were when half the medium was replaced with fresh IL-2 medium. CD4+ T cells that had been cultured provided DNA sequenced with the Oncomine TCR Beta short-read assay. TCRdb itself ran the PCR reads through MiXCR, one entry per CDR3 protein. The sample lists 10,000 or so distinct CDR3 sequences; around three fifths were seen once. This CDR3 region has 17 residues. CDR1 is LNHDA and CDR2 is SQIVND in the germline V gene (reference sequence). The V and J ends lost 1 base and 0 bases respectively, with 13 bases between them.

This sequence was found in a human donor who had recovered from COVID-19. Sequenced input: CD4+ T cells from blood, cultured in vitro. The J gene is TRBJ1-5, the V gene TRBV19; D is ambiguous. DNA for the CDR3: TGTGCCAGTAGTATAGGTTTCCCCCCCTATAGCAATCAGCCCCAGCATTTT. Its protein product is CASSIGFPPYSNQPQHF. The complete variable domain, with remaining parts taken from reference TRBV19 and TRBJ1-5, reads DGGITQSPKYLFRKEGQNVTLSCEQNLNHDAMYWYRQDPGQGLRLIYYSQIVNDFQKGDIAEGYSVSREKKESFPLTVTSAQKNPTAFYLCASSIGFPPYSNQPQHFGDGTRLSIL.